Following are 15 T cell receptor beta chains from one sample sequenced in a study of T cell responses to AZD1222 COVID-19 vaccine. Data came from immunoSEQ multiplex PCR; TCRdb stores just in-frame clones and leaves some out. The sample comprises roughly 110,000 clones, 90% of which are singletons, and 8% rests with the top ten. Here the sequenced sample was peripheral blood, taken 28 days after the second AZD1222 dose. The origin of the receptors is an adult who received the AZD1222 COVID-19 vaccine.

The chain joins TRBV3-1 (or the pseudogene TRBV3-2) to TRBJ1-5; D ambiguous. Per germline, CDR1 LGHDT and CDR2 YNNKEL (reference sequence). The V and J ends lost 2 bases and 7 bases respectively, with 6 bases between them. The CDR3 is 12 amino acids. CDR3 sequence (DNA): TGTGCCAGCAGCCAAAGCAGACAGCCCCAGCATTTT. It yields the protein CASSQSRQPQHF.

CDR3 DNA sequence: TGTGCCAGCAGCTCCACTTTCGGGAACACCGGGGCCCTCCACTTT. Translating it yields CASSSTFGNTGALHF. The chain is built from TRBV7-9 and TRBJ1-6; D remains unclear. There are 15 residues in the CDR3. Per the germline V gene, CDR1 is SEHNR and CDR2 is FQNEAQ (reference sequence). The V end was cut by 4 bases, the J end by 14 bases, with 21 bases between.

This rearrangement joins TRBV4-2 to TRBJ1-3, with a tentative D call TRBD1 (5 bases). V was trimmed by 3 bases and J by 0 bases, leaving 15 bases between them. The CDR3 consists of 17 residues. The germline V gene encodes CDR1 LGHNA and CDR2 YNFKEQ. CDR3 loop: CASSHSTDKSSGNTIYF. For the CDR3, the DNA is TGTGCCAGCAGCCATAGTACGGACAAGAGCTCTGGAAACACCATATATTTT.

The chain carries TRBV6-5 and TRBJ1-1; TRBD1 is a possible D gene (5 bases). In germline, CDR1 is MNHEY, CDR2 SVGAGI. Trimming removed 0 bases from V and 5 bases from J, with 10 bases in between. This CDR3 has 14 residues. The CDR3 loop reads CASSYSHQGTEAFF. Written as DNA, the CDR3 is TGTGCCAGCAGTTACTCGCACCAGGGAACTGAAGCTTTCTTT.

The genes are TRBV3-1 (or the pseudogene TRBV3-2) and TRBJ1-5, with a weak D call TRBD1 (6 bases). Trimming pared 4 bases from V and 5 bases from J, leaving 12 bases between. The length of the CDR3 is 14 residues. CDR1 LGHDT and CDR2 YNNKEL come from the germline V gene (reference sequence). CDR3 residues: CASSLNQGHQPQHF. In DNA, the CDR3 is TGTGCCAGCAGCCTAAACCAGGGGCATCAGCCCCAGCATTTT.

This chain joins TRBV11-2 and TRBJ2-1, with 8 bases aligning to TRBD2. Germline assignment: CDR1 SGHAT and CDR2 FQNNGV. CDR3 size: 16 residues. V lost 6 bases, J lost 5 bases, and 12 bases stayed unmatched. This CDR3 is CASRPIQRGTHNEQFF. In DNA, the CDR3 is TGTGCCAGCAGGCCCATCCAGCGGGGGACTCACAATGAGCAGTTCTTC. Using reference TRBV11-2 and TRBJ2-1 for the parts outside the CDR3, the full variable domain is EAGVAQSPRYKIIEKRQSVAFWCNPISGHATLYWYQQILGQGPKLLIQFQNNGVVDDSQLPKDRFSAERLKGVDSTLKIQPAKLEDSAVYLCASRPIQRGTHNEQFFGPGTRLTVL.

This clone showed up just a few times. The CDR3 is CSGRSGDRGYTF. The CDR3 region has the DNA TGCAGCGGTAGGTCGGGCGACCGAGGCTACACCTTC. The chain recombines TRBV29-1 with TRBJ1-2; D is unresolved. V was cut by 7 bases and J by 8 bases, with 17 bases left in between. CDR3 size: 12 residues. Germline CDR1 is SQVTM and CDR2 is ANQGSEA.

V and J are TRBV4-3 and TRBJ2-7, with D perhaps matching TRBD1 (6 bases). V dropped 1 base and J dropped 2 bases, with 12 bases sitting between them. Germline-derived CDR1 and CDR2 are LGHNA and YSLEER. The CDR3 contains 15 residues. The CDR3 region has the DNA TGCGCCAGCAGCCAAGGGGGCAGGGGAACCTACGAGCAGTACTTC. It yields the protein CASSQGGRGTYEQYF.

The chain uses TRBV30 and TRBJ2-7, with D perhaps TRBD1 (5 bases). CDR1 is GTSNPN, CDR2 SVGIG, per germline (reference sequence). The CDR3 consists of 13 residues. V shed 3 bases and J shed 3 bases, with 12 bases lying between them. CDR3 bases: TGTGCCTGGAGGGCTATAGGGGTCTACGAGCAGTACTTC. Translation: CAWRAIGVYEQYF. The entire variable domain, with the rest obtained from reference TRBV30 and TRBJ2-7, is as follows: SQTIHQWPATLVQPVGSPLSLECTVEGTSNPNLYWYRQAAGRGLQLLFYSVGIGQISSEVPQNLSASRPQDRQFILSSKKLLLSDSGFYLCAWRAIGVYEQYFGPGTRLTVT.

This sequence joins TRBV4-3 and TRBJ2-1; D gene uncertain. Per the germline V gene, CDR1 is LGHNA and CDR2 is YSLEER. This CDR3 has 15 amino acids. The V gene lost 1 base and the J gene lost 4 bases, with 11 bases spanning the gap. The CDR3 bases are TGCGCCAGCAGCCAAGCAGGCACAGCTTACAATGAGCAGTTCTTC. Translation: CASSQAGTAYNEQFF.

This chain connects TRBV5-1 to TRBJ1-1; 8 nucleotides agree with TRBD1. The CDR3 consists of 17 residues. Germline CDR1 SGHRS, CDR2 YFSETQ. With 5 bases clipped from V and 0 bases from J, the junction kept 12 bases outside the gene matches. CDR3: CASRQTLWDRMNTEAFF. CDR3 bases: TGCGCCAGCAGGCAAACCCTGTGGGACAGGATGAACACTGAAGCTTTCTTT.

The chain employs TRBV6-5 and TRBJ1-5; D is possibly TRBD1 (5 bases). The germline V gene has CDR1 MNHEY and CDR2 SVGAGI. The CDR3 consists of 13 residues. V lost 6 bases to trimming and J lost 4 bases, with 10 bases between them. The CDR3 here is CASRGTVNQPQHF. CDR3 DNA: TGTGCCAGCAGAGGGACGGTTAATCAGCCCCAGCATTTT.

The chain links TRBV28 to TRBJ2-7; 9 bases agree with TRBD1. J gave up 6 bases and V 5 bases, and 11 bases lay outside the gene matches. In germline, CDR1 is MDHEN, CDR2 SYDVKM. The CDR3 extends over 15 amino acids. CDR3 bases: TGTGCCAGCAGTCTCCGGGGGACAGGGAACTCCGAGCAGTACTTC. This encodes CASSLRGTGNSEQYF.

This chain joins TRBV19 and TRBJ1-2, with 8 bases aligning to TRBD1. CDR1 LNHDA and CDR2 SQIVND come from the germline V gene (reference sequence). This CDR3 is 15 amino acids long. V lost 1 base to trimming and J lost 6 bases; unmatched junction nucleotides: 7. CDR3 loop: CASSIGSTGEHGYTF. The DNA for the CDR3 is TGTGCCAGTAGTATAGGATCGACAGGGGAACATGGCTACACCTTC. Using reference TRBV19 and TRBJ1-2 for the parts outside the CDR3, the full variable domain is DGGITQSPKYLFRKEGQNVTLSCEQNLNHDAMYWYRQDPGQGLRLIYYSQIVNDFQKGDIAEGYSVSREKKESFPLTVTSAQKNPTAFYLCASSIGSTGEHGYTFGSGTRLTVV.

The chain recombines TRBV3-1 (or the pseudogene TRBV3-2) with TRBJ2-5, with D perhaps matching TRBD1 (6 bases). Germline V gene sequence: CDR1 LGHDT, CDR2 YNNKEL (reference sequence). The CDR3 contains 13 residues. V was cut by 8 bases and J by 1 base, with 11 bases left in between. Written as DNA, the CDR3 is TGTGCCAGCGTCGACAGGAGCCAAGAGACCCAGTACTTC. Its translation is CASVDRSQETQYF.